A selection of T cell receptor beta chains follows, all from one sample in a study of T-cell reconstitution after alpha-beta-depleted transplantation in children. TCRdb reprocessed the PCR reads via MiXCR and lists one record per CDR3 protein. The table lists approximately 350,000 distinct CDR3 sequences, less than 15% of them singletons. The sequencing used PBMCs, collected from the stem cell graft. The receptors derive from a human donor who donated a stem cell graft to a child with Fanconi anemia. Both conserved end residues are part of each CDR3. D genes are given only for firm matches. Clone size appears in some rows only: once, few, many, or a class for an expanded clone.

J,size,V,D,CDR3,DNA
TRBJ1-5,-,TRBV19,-,CASSIRFPVGDTGQPQHF,TGTGCCAGTAGTATCCGGTTTCCTGTGGGAGACACAGGACAGCCCCAGCATTTT
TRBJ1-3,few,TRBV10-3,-,CAISQDGGNTIYF,TGTGCCATCAGTCAGGACGGTGGAAACACCATATATTTT
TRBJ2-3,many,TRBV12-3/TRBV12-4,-,CASSFVSGTDTQYF,TGTGCCAGCAGTTTCGTCTCCGGCACAGATACGCAGTATTTT
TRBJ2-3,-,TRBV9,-,CASSAQLTDRQYF,TGTGCCAGCAGCGCACAACTTACGGATAGGCAGTATTTT
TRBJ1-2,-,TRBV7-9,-,CASSSSPSYGYTF,TGTGCCAGCAGCTCATCCCCATCCTATGGCTACACCTTC
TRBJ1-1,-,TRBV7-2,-,CASSFAGANTEAFF,TGTGCCAGCAGCTTTGCAGGGGCGAATACTGAAGCTTTCTTT
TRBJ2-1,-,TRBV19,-,CASSTRDGVWFF,TGTGCCAGTAGTACTCGGGACGGGGTATGGTTCTTC
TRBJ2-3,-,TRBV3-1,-,CASSQVSGGSPTDTQYF,TGTGCCAGCAGCCAAGTATCGGGGGGCTCCCCAACAGATACGCAGTATTTT
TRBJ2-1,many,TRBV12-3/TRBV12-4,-,CASSFAGNEQFF,TGTGCCAGCAGTTTTGCAGGGAATGAGCAGTTCTTC
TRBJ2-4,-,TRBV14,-,CASSQSFDRWQNIQYF,TGTGCCAGCAGCCAATCCTTCGACCGCTGGCAAAACATTCAGTACTTC
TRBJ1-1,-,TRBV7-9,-,CASSLTEMNTEAFF,TGTGCCAGCAGCTTGACAGAAATGAACACTGAAGCTTTCTTT
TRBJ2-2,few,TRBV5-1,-,CASSPDYSGAGELFF,TGCGCCAGCAGCCCGGACTACAGCGGAGCCGGGGAGCTGTTTTTT
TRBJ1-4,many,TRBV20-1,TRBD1,CSAGTGGSEKLFF,TGCAGTGCTGGGACAGGGGGCTCTGAAAAACTGTTTTTT
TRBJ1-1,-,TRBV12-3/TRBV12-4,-,CASSLAPGRGNTEAFF,TGTGCCAGCAGTTTAGCGCCAGGCAGGGGGAACACTGAAGCTTTCTTT
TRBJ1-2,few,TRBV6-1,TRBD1,CASSEPPGQGGGYTF,TGTGCCAGCAGTGAACCTCCGGGACAGGGCGGCGGCTACACCTTC
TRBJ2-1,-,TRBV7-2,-,CASSLGSYEQFF,TGTGCCAGCAGCTTAGGAAGCTATGAGCAGTTCTTC
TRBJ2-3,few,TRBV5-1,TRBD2,CASSTIAGGPGDTQYF,TGCGCCAGCAGCACGATAGCGGGGGGGCCGGGAGATACGCAGTATTTT
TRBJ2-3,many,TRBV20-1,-,CSATASGTDTQYF,TGCAGTGCTACGGCTAGCGGCACAGATACGCAGTATTTT
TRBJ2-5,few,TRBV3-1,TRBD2,CASSQGGGMRARETQYF,TGTGCCAGCAGCCAAGGCGGGGGTATGAGGGCGCGGGAGACCCAGTACTTC
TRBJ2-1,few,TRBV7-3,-,CASSPNLASSYNEQFF,TGTGCCAGCAGCCCAAACCTAGCGAGCTCCTACAATGAGCAGTTCTTC
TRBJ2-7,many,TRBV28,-,CASSRSDYEQYF,TGTGCCAGCAGCCGTTCGGACTACGAGCAGTACTTC
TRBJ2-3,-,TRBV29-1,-,CSVVDPLNDTQYF,TGCAGCGTTGTGGACCCACTCAATGATACGCAGTATTTT
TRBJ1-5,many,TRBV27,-,CATGRVNSNQPQHF,TGTGCCACCGGACGAGTGAATAGCAATCAGCCCCAGCATTTT
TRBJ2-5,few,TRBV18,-,CASSPPTEETQYF,TGTGCCAGCTCACCACCGACTGAAGAGACCCAGTACTTC
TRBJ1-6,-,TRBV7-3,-,CASSLYQNSPLHF,TGTGCCAGCAGCTTATACCAAAATTCACCCCTCCACTTT
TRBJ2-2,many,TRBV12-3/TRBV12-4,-,CASSLRETGELFF,TGTGCCAGCAGTTTAAGGGAGACCGGGGAGCTGTTTTTT
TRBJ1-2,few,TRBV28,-,CASRVNYGYTF,TGTGCCAGCAGAGTTAACTATGGCTACACCTTC
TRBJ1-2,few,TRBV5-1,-,CASSSDRYGYTF,TGCGCCAGCAGCTCAGACAGATATGGCTACACCTTC
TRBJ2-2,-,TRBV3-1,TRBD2,CASTPGLATGELFF,TGTGCCAGCACCCCGGGACTAGCTACCGGGGAGCTGTTTTTT
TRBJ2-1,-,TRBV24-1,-,CATSGGQSSYNEQFF,TGTGCCACCAGTGGAGGACAGAGCTCCTACAATGAGCAGTTCTTC
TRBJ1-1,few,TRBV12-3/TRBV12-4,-,CASSLLRGGASEAFF,TGTGCCAGCAGTTTATTAAGGGGAGGGGCTTCTGAAGCTTTCTTT
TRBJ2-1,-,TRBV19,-,CASSTEGEQFF,TGTGCCAGTAGTACCGAGGGTGAGCAGTTCTTC
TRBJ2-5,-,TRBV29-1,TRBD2,CSATPRRTSGRQETQYF,TGCAGCGCTACTCCGCGGCGGACTAGCGGAAGACAAGAGACCCAGTACTTC
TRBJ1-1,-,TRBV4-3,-,CASSHTPREEGLTEAFF,TGCGCCAGCAGCCACACCCCCCGCGAGGAGGGCCTCACTGAAGCTTTCTTT
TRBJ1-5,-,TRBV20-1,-,CSASSMGVDSNQPQHF,TGCAGTGCTAGCTCCATGGGGGTGGATAGCAATCAGCCCCAGCATTTT
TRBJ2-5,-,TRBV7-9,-,CASSLVPVNQETQYF,TGTGCCAGCAGCTTAGTGCCTGTGAACCAAGAGACCCAGTACTTC
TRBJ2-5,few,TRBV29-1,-,CSIRDPFSSETQYF,TGCAGCATAAGGGACCCCTTTAGCTCGGAGACCCAGTACTTC
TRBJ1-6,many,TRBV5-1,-,CASSLQGSNSPLHF,TGCGCCAGCAGCTTGCAGGGATCTAATTCACCCCTCCACTTT
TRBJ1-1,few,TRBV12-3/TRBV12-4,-,CATVEVTGNTEAFF,TGTGCCACCGTGGAGGTGACCGGGAACACTGAAGCTTTCTTT
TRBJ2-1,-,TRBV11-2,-,CASSTGPTRDYNEQFF,TGTGCCAGCAGCACCGGTCCAACCCGAGACTACAATGAGCAGTTCTTC
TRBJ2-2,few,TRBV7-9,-,CASSLGRTTGELFF,TGTGCCAGCAGCTTAGGACGGACAACCGGGGAGCTGTTTTTT
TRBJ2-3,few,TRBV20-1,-,CSAREGAKDPEF,TGCAGTGCTAGAGAAGGGGCGAAGGACCCCGAATTT
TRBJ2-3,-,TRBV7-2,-,CASSLTGQTQYF,TGTGCCAGCAGCCTAACAGGGCAGACGCAGTATTTT